This T cell receptor beta chain stems from a study of regulatory T cells in long-lasting Graves disease. About the research overall: To qualify as persistent, Graves' disease required over 5 years of antithyroid drugs with positive TSH receptor antibodies.

J lost 3 bases, V lost 2 bases, and 5 bases had no gene match. This CDR3 is built from 16 residues. This clonotype came up many times. This sample's time point: persistent/refractory GD, antithyroid drugs over 5 years with positive TRAb. With RNA extracted from PBMCs as input, the TCR library was made. Assembly of TCR beta libraries relied on iRepertoire HTBI primers together with Arm-PCR of CDR3 regions. TCRdb reprocessed the multiplex PCR reads with MiXCR, giving one entry per CDR3 protein. The sample includes some 430,000 distinct CDR3 sequences, under 25% of them seen just once. The source material was peripheral blood mononuclear cells (PBMCs), sampled when the disease was refractory, from a patient treated with antithyroid drugs. This chain joins TRBV12-3 or TRBV12-4 and TRBJ2-5; the match to TRBD1 covers 11 bases. The source of this sequence is a female donor with Graves disease. CDR3 nucleotides: TGTGCCAGCAGTTTATCGGACAGGGGGCCAAAAGAGACCCAGTACTTC. Protein sequence: CASSLSDRGPKETQYF.